Presented here are 27 T cell receptor beta chains from one specimen sequenced in a study of blood T cell repertoires in COVID-19 (dated by TCRdb to 2020 to 2021). The method was the immunoSEQ multiplex PCR assay. What TCRdb holds here is the immuneACCESS table cut down to in-frame rearrangements. Part of the clones is not present; checked against another copy, under half of the missing clones reflect an unresolved V gene, and the others are unexplained. Present in this sample are 32,000 or so clones, just over 85% of which were seen just once. 6.3% of the sample comes from the top ten. Specimen: peripheral blood. The receptors originated from a human donor in a cohort sampled during active COVID-19.

The CDR3 loop reads CASSSKQGAQPQHF. CDR3 sequence (DNA): TGTGCCAGTAGCTCGAAACAGGGGGCTCAGCCCCAGCATTTT. J is TRBJ1-5 and V is TRBV19; 9 nucleotides align to TRBD1. This CDR3 is 14 amino acids long. CDR1 and CDR2 from the germline V gene are LNHDA and SQIVND (reference sequence). V lost 6 bases, J lost 6 bases, and 6 bases stayed unmatched.

The CDR3 loop is CATSAPGEGETQYF. The CDR3 DNA reads TGTGCCACCAGTGCCCCAGGGGAGGGTGAGACCCAGTACTTC. The chain uses TRBV24-1 and TRBJ2-5; D possibly corresponds to TRBD2 (7 bases). The CDR3 spans 14 residues. Trimming removed 5 bases at V and 5 bases at J, with 14 bases between. The germline V gene has CDR1 KGHDR and CDR2 SFDVKD.

The rearrangement uses TRBV5-1 and TRBJ2-3, with 9 bases that match TRBD1. Losses at the gene ends were 4 bases for V and 3 bases for J; bases not matched to a gene: 6. The CDR3 covers 15 residues. CDR1 SGHRS and CDR2 YFSETQ come from the germline V gene. CDR3 nucleotide sequence: TGCGCCAGCAGCCAACAGGGGGCGCGTACAGATACGCAGTATTTT. It specifies CASSQQGARTDTQYF.

The V and J genes are TRBV6-2 or TRBV6-3 and TRBJ1-5; D is unresolved. The CDR3 has 15 residues. V was trimmed by 3 bases and J by 1 base, leaving 10 bases between them. Germline V gives CDR1 MNHEY, CDR2 SVGEGT. CDR3 sequence reads: CASSYPQRSNQPQHF. The CDR3 DNA sequence: TGTGCCAGCAGTTATCCGCAGCGGAGCAATCAGCCCCAGCATTTT.

This chain connects TRBV3-1 (or the pseudogene TRBV3-2) to TRBJ2-4; D is unresolved. The CDR3 loop spans 15 amino acids. The germline gives CDR1 LGHDT, CDR2 YNNKEL (reference sequence). Trimming cost V 1 base and J 4 bases, with 11 bases left between them. CDR3 DNA sequence: TGTGCCAGCAGCCAAGTTTATTACGGGAAAAACATTCAGTACTTC. This translates into CASSQVYYGKNIQYF.

This clone was seen a handful of times. The chain has TRBV29-1 and TRBJ1-2; D might be TRBD1 (5 bases). CDR1 and CDR2 from the germline V gene are SQVTM and ANQGSEA. Trimming stripped 7 bases from V and 4 bases from J, with 13 bases between. This CDR3 has 12 residues. The CDR3 DNA follows: TGCAGCGCCCAACAGGAAATCTATGGCTACACCTTC. It encodes CSAQQEIYGYTF.

The chain carries TRBV7-2 and TRBJ2-7; D gene unclear. Germline V gives CDR1 SGHTA, CDR2 FQGNSA. Trimming took 5 bases from V and 5 from J, leaving 13 bases between them. The CDR3 length is 13 residues. CDR3 in amino acids: CASSGPSGNEQYF. CDR3 in DNA: TGTGCCAGCAGCGGTCCATCGGGTAACGAGCAGTACTTC.

J is TRBJ2-1 and V is TRBV7-8; tentatively, D is TRBD2 (6 bases). V gave up 4 bases and J gave up 6 bases, with 16 bases separating them. The CDR3 is made up of 15 amino acids. Germline V gene lookup returns CDR1 SGHVS and CDR2 FQNEAQ. In DNA, the CDR3 is TGTGCCAGCAGCTCCTTGTGGTCTAGCGTCAATGAGCAGTTCTTC. Its translation is CASSSLWSSVNEQFF.

The chain couples TRBV2 to TRBJ1-2; D not certain. The V and J ends lost 4 bases and 10 bases respectively, with 22 bases between them. This CDR3 comprises 15 residues. Germline CDR1 reads SNHLY; CDR2 reads FYNNEI. CDR3 nucleotides: TGTGCCAGCAGTGGGCCGACGGAGGGTTTGATTGTCTACACCTTC. Translating gives CASSGPTEGLIVYTF.

The V and J genes are TRBV4-2 and TRBJ2-2; possible D gene TRBD2, 5 bases. CDR3 length equals 17 residues. V was trimmed by 0 bases and J by 1 base, leaving 12 bases between them. Germline V gene lookup returns CDR1 LGHNA and CDR2 YNFKEQ. CDR3 protein: CASSQDPSSGNTGELFF. The DNA for the CDR3 is TGTGCCAGCAGCCAAGACCCTAGCTCAGGGAACACCGGGGAGCTGTTTTTT.

The chain combines TRBV5-1 with TRBJ1-2, with D perhaps TRBD1 (6 bases). The germline CDR1 and CDR2 sequences are SGHRS and YFSETQ. Trimming took off 0 bases at V and 5 bases at J, with 14 bases between the two ends. This CDR3 region has 15 residues. In DNA form, the CDR3 reads TGCGCCAGCAGCTTGGATGGGGGCAGTAGGTATGGCTACACCTTC. This codes for CASSLDGGSRYGYTF. Complete variable domain (other parts from reference TRBV5-1 and TRBJ1-2): KAGVTQTPRYLIKTRGQQVTLSCSPISGHRSVSWYQQTPGQGLQFLFEYFSETQRNKGNFPGRFSGRQFSNSRSEMNVSTLELGDSALYLCASSLDGGSRYGYTFGSGTRLTVV.

This clone has only a few counts. CDR3 residues: CASAAGAHNEQFF. CDR3 DNA sequence: TGTGCCAGCGCGGCGGGGGCCCACAATGAGCAGTTCTTC. The chain employs TRBV6-5 and TRBJ2-1, with D tentatively TRBD2 (7 bases). The CDR3 is 13 amino acids. V was trimmed by 8 bases and J by 5 bases, leaving 13 bases between them. CDR1 and CDR2 from the germline V gene are MNHEY and SVGAGI.

The chain is built from TRBV18 and TRBJ2-1; weak D call: TRBD1 (6 bases). The germline CDR1 and CDR2 sequences are KGHSH and LQKENI. This CDR3 spans 15 amino acids. V gave up 4 bases and J gave up 4 bases, with 14 bases separating them. The CDR3 nucleotides are TGTGCCAGCTCACTCCGACAGGACCCTTACAATGAGCAGTTCTTC. Amino acids: CASSLRQDPYNEQFF.

The chain links TRBV6-6 to TRBJ1-1, with a weak D call TRBD1 (6 bases). Germline-derived CDR1 and CDR2 are MNHNY and SVGAGI (reference sequence). Trimming left V 7 bases short and J 0 bases short, with 12 bases between. The CDR3 extends over 14 amino acids. For the CDR3, the DNA is TGTGCCAGCACCTTGACAGGACTGAACACTGAAGCTTTCTTT. It codes for CASTLTGLNTEAFF.

The rearrangement links TRBV11-2 to TRBJ1-2; perhaps TRBD1 as D (6 bases). Between the trimmed V and J ends, which lost 5 bases and 5 bases, there was a span of 18 bases. This CDR3 comprises 15 residues. CDR1 SGHAT and CDR2 FQNNGV come from the germline V gene. CDR3 residues: CASSTGNPIKYGYTF. The CDR3 coding sequence is TGTGCCAGCAGCACAGGGAACCCGATTAAGTATGGCTACACCTTC.

The V and J genes are TRBV15 and TRBJ2-1; 7 nucleotides agree with TRBD2. J was trimmed by 3 bases and V by 6 bases; bases with no gene match: 11. The CDR3 totals 16 residues. Germline lookup yields CDR1 LNHNV and CDR2 YYDKDF (reference sequence). The CDR3 sequence is CATRVYRGSFYNEQFF. CDR3 in DNA: TGTGCCACCAGAGTTTATCGCGGGAGTTTCTACAATGAGCAGTTCTTC. Supplemented by reference TRBV15 and TRBJ2-1, the full variable domain reads DAMVIQNPRYQVTQFGKPVTLSCSQTLNHNVMYWYQQKSSQAPKLLFHYYDKDFNNEADTPDNFQSRRPNTSFCFLDIRSPGLGDTAMYLCATRVYRGSFYNEQFFGPGTRLTVL.

The rearrangement joins TRBV7-9 to TRBJ1-4; D may be TRBD1 (6 bases). In germline, CDR1 is SEHNR, CDR2 FQNEAQ (reference sequence). The ends were cut back, 0 bases at V and 5 bases at J, with 7 bases in the middle. This CDR3 comprises 14 residues. The CDR3 spells CASSLAQGNEKLFF. DNA for the CDR3: TGTGCCAGCAGCTTAGCCCAGGGGAATGAAAAACTGTTTTTT.

This clone occurred a few times. The rearrangement links TRBV11-2 to TRBJ2-7, with D maybe TRBD1 (6 bases). The CDR3 is made up of 14 amino acids. The V end lost 3 bases, the J end lost 3 bases, and 12 bases lay between the germline ends. Germline CDR1 SGHAT, CDR2 FQNNGV. The CDR3 loop is CASSFAGAFYEQYF. CDR3 sequence (DNA): TGTGCCAGCAGCTTTGCAGGGGCCTTCTACGAGCAGTACTTC.

The CDR3 reads CASSAGLAGIDTQYF. CDR3 nucleotide sequence: TGTGCCAGCAGCGCGGGGCTAGCGGGTATAGATACGCAGTATTTT. This sequence joins TRBV9 and TRBJ2-3; 8 positions match TRBD2. This CDR3 region has 15 residues. Germline values: CDR1 SGDLS, CDR2 YYNGEE. Germline trimming cut 3 bases from V and 5 bases from J; bases unmatched to any gene: 8.

This chain uses TRBV11-2 with TRBJ2-3; a possible D gene is TRBD1 (6 bases). Germline-derived CDR1 and CDR2 are SGHAT and FQNNGV. This CDR3 has 15 residues. Trimming left V 8 bases short and J 0 bases short, with 15 bases between. As DNA, the CDR3 is TGTGCCAGCGGCGTACTAACAGGGAGCACAGATACGCAGTATTTT. Translation gives CASGVLTGSTDTQYF.

This rearrangement joins TRBV6-5 to TRBJ2-7, with 8 bases lining up with TRBD1. The V gene end was trimmed by 9 bases and the J gene end by 4 bases; junction bases not matched to a gene: 8. Germline V CDR1 and CDR2: MNHEY, SVGAGI. There are 13 residues in the CDR3. The CDR3 sequence is CASRTGLGYEQYF. CDR3 nucleotide sequence: TGTGCCAGTCGGACAGGGCTGGGGTACGAGCAGTACTTC.

The gene calls are TRBV5-1 and TRBJ1-1; D not certain. The CDR3 covers 13 residues. Trimming left V 3 bases short and J 0 bases short, with 6 bases between. Germline V CDR1 and CDR2: SGHRS, YFSETQ. CDR3 amino acids: CASSSGLNTEAFF. The CDR3 bases are TGCGCCAGCAGCTCGGGGTTGAACACTGAAGCTTTCTTT.

The J gene is TRBJ1-1, the V gene TRBV12-3 or TRBV12-4; D is undetermined. V was trimmed by 3 bases and J by 1 base, leaving 6 bases between them. This CDR3 is built from 13 residues. CDR3 sequence reads: CASSLRGNTEAFF. CDR3 bases: TGTGCCAGCAGTTTGCGGGGGAACACTGAAGCTTTCTTT.

The chain uses TRBV5-4 and TRBJ2-4, with 10 bases lining up with TRBD2. V dropped 0 bases and J dropped 7; count of bases not matched to a gene: 7. There are 16 residues in the CDR3. Germline CDR1 and CDR2: SGHNT and YYREEE (reference sequence). As DNA, the CDR3 is TGTGCCAGCAGCTTGGCAGCGGGGGGGGTCAAGAACATTCAGTACTTC. This gives the protein CASSLAAGGVKNIQYF.

This clone has a handful of counts. The CDR3 DNA reads TGTGCCAGCAGCGCACGGGGGGACACCATATATTTT. Encoded protein: CASSARGDTIYF. V is TRBV2 and J is TRBJ1-3, with D tentatively TRBD1 (5 bases). The germline V gene encodes CDR1 SNHLY and CDR2 FYNNEI. The CDR3 runs 12 residues. The V end was cut by 6 bases, the J end by 8 bases, with 11 bases between.

The V gene is TRBV10-3, the J gene TRBJ2-7, with TRBD1 matching over 12 bases. The CDR3 has 17 amino acids. With V trimmed by 0 bases and J by 6 bases, 9 bases remained unmatched. Germline CDR1 reads ENHRY; CDR2 reads SYGVKD. CDR3 nucleotides: TGTGCCATCAGTGAGTCGGGAGGGGACAGGGGGCGTAGCGAGCAGTACTTC. Amino acid sequence: CAISESGGDRGRSEQYF.

The chain is built from TRBV27 and TRBJ2-1; TRBD2 aligns across 9 bases. This CDR3 is built from 16 residues. Germline V CDR1 and CDR2: MNHEY, SMNVEV (reference sequence). V trimming: 4 bases; J trimming: 7 bases; junction bases outside the gene matches: 11. CDR3 loop: CASSSPAGGLGNEQFF. The DNA for the CDR3 is TGTGCCAGCAGTTCCCCAGCGGGAGGCCTGGGGAATGAGCAGTTCTTC.